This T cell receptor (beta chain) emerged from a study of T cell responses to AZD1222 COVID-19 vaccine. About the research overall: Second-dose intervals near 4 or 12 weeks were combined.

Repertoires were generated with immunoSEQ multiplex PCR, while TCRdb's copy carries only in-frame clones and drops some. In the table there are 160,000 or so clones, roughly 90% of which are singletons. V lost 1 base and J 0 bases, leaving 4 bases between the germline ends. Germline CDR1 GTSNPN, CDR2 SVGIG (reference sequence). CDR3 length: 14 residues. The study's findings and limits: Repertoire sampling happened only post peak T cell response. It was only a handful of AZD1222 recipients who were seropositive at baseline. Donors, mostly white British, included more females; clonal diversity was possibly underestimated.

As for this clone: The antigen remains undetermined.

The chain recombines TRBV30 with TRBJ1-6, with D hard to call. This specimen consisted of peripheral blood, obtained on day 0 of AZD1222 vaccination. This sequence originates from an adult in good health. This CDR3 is CAWSEGSYNSPLHF. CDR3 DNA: TGTGCCTGGAGTGAGGGCTCCTATAATTCACCCCTCCACTTT.